The subject of this entry is one TCR beta chain. The antigen is undetermined. V lost 3 bases and J lost 3, with 6 bases in between. The CDR3 runs 11 residues. Germline assignment: CDR1 DFQATT and CDR2 SNEGSKA (reference sequence). Primers for the PCR totalled 60 Vbeta and 13 Jbeta. The assay was immunoSEQ multiplex PCR, and TCRdb's table has in-frame clones only and misses some. The sample comprises about 110,000 clones, about four fifths of which are singletons, and approximately 2.6% rests with the top ten. The data belong to a study of cytomegalovirus exposure and HLA in healthy donors. The study, taken as a whole, reports: Later analysis identified several of the most significant clusters that appeared linked to common viral pathogens. For TCR beta chains, V- and J-gene trimming was later linked to a missense DCLRE1C variant. Across HLA loci, a later analysis found differing TCR association rates, with DRB1 most and HLA-C fewest.

The receptor's source is a man in his thirties or forties in good health and CMV-seropositive. The sequencing sample was made of PBMCs. The chain employs TRBV20-1 and TRBJ2-7; D remains ambiguous. The CDR3: CSASQDYEQYF. CDR3 coding DNA: TGCAGTGCTAGCCAGGACTACGAGCAGTACTTC.